The following is a TCR beta chain sequence with its context. There are many counts of this clonotype. No antigen is known for it. No much larger clone exists at a distance of one base, and base qualities are not known. The sample is drawn from a study of human T cells and chemical hapten exposure (dated by TCRdb to 2020 to 2022). Context from the whole study: For sensitization, 2% DPC in acetone was applied to an approximately 2 cm by approximately 2 cm area of upper inner arm skin. The mostly female patient cohort included alopecia areata with under or over 50% scalp involvement, alopecia totalis and alopecia universalis. For TCR sequencing, blood came from approximately 29 alopecia patients at anywhere from one to four time points (pre-sensitization, 2, 6 and 24 weeks). Patch testing was done on the upper back using Finn chambers containing 0.01% DPC, and results were scored after 6 days according to International Contact Dermatitis Research Group standards. Throughout the study period of 20 to 25 weeks, patients also received therapeutic DPC doses to the scalp every week. Libraries were pooled for sequencing, and per-sample TCR yields varied mainly because of small differences in library volumes within the pool. Patient blood was sampled pre-sensitization (week 0) and at 2, 6 and about 24 weeks after DPC sensitization. Peripheral blood TCR repertoire changes were tracked in vivo in alopecia patients during primary and secondary sensitization to the hapten diphenylcyclopropenone (DPC).

Trimming costs V 5 bases and J 4 bases, and their ends lie 17 bases apart. Measured from the cysteine to the phenylalanine, the CDR3 is 15 residues long. The DNA shown is the 45-base CDR3, in frame from base 1. The germline V gene (reference sequence) provides CDR1 DFQATT and CDR2 SNEGSKA. Receptor libraries were prepared by RACE. These reads were obtained on a NextSeq 500. During library preparation, unique molecular identifiers were attached to individual cDNA molecules so that TCRs could be counted quantitatively and reproducibly. From each blood RNA sample, both TCR alpha and TCR beta chains were sequenced. As for the original processing: Samples had a median of about 96,000 TCRs, with a range from 23,224 to 690,600. The Decombinator software suite was used to annotate the V, J and CDR3 of the TCR reads. To make PS versus PT1 abundance plots, every sample was subsampled to the same number of TCRs (28,000). TCRs were defined as expanded if absent before sensitization and observed at least eight times at the 2-week time point. Clones were called with MiXCR by TCRdb after fastp trimmed the public reads at Q25, and only in-frame beta chains were retained. For every CDR3 protein sequence, its rows merge into one entry that carries the most common genes and DNA. The V and J calls come from TCRdb's annotation, not from the publication. In all, the sample holds about 350,000 distinct CDR3 sequences, and under 6.5% of those were seen once. Around 6.1% of the sample comes from the top ten.

The time point label here, explained by the study, means: patch test 2, 6 weeks after DPC sensitization. The intended sense of this specimen's treatment or condition label: therapeutic diphenylcyclopropenone sensitization with weekly scalp DPC. Blood at each patch-test visit was drawn before the patch test was applied. Eligible patients were aged 18 to 70, diagnosed with alopecia, deemed suitable for DPC therapy, and excluded if pregnant. Total RNA was extracted from unfractionated whole blood collected in Tempus Blood RNA tubes. Overall results and qualifications from the work: A positive correlation was found between the number of PT1 expanded TCRs and patch test score, with significance reached at thresholds 8, 16 and 32 but not 4. Repeated subsampling changed both the strength of the expansion versus patch-test correlation and the threshold at which that correlation became significant. DPC sensitization did not change the number of TCRs with a frequency above 1 in 1000, and there was no evidence of changes in global repertoire structure. Because all patients had alopecia, a presumed autoimmune disease, the immune response of the patients might differ from that of healthy individuals. Compared with pre-sensitization or healthy control sets, expanded TCRs formed significantly more large CDR3 similarity clusters, which is consistent with antigen-driven responses.

The material sequenced was whole blood, taken in connection with sensitization to the hapten diphenylcyclopropenone (DPC). The rearranged chain carries TRBV20-1 and TRBJ1-4, and the D gene may be TRBD1, 5 bases matching. This receptor was taken from a woman aged 18-29 years with alopecia areata. Some clones in this sample may be carry-over from other donors' samples. For the CDR3, the sequence is CSAARGGRSNEKLFF. The nucleotide sequence reads as follows: TGCAGTGCTGCGCGGGGGGGTCGTAGTAATGAAAAACTGTTTTTT.